This record covers a single T cell receptor beta chain. This specimen comes from a study of technical replicates of blood from several donors. CDR3 length: 14 residues. The V segment lost 6 bases and the J segment 4 bases; nucleotides outside the gene matches: 5. Germline V lookup: CDR1 MDHEN, CDR2 SYDVKM. Clones were sequenced by immunoSEQ multiplex PCR, and TCRdb holds only the in-frame ones, with some missing. The data contain 74,000 or so clones, 85% to 95% of them singletons. This sequence joins TRBV28 and TRBJ2-7; 11 nucleotides line up with TRBD2. The origin of this receptor is a human donor in good health. Sequenced: T cells isolated from PBMCs. The CDR3 spells CASSRPSGRYEQYF. CDR3 DNA sequence: TGTGCCAGCAGCCGTCCTAGCGGGAGGTACGAGCAGTACTTC.